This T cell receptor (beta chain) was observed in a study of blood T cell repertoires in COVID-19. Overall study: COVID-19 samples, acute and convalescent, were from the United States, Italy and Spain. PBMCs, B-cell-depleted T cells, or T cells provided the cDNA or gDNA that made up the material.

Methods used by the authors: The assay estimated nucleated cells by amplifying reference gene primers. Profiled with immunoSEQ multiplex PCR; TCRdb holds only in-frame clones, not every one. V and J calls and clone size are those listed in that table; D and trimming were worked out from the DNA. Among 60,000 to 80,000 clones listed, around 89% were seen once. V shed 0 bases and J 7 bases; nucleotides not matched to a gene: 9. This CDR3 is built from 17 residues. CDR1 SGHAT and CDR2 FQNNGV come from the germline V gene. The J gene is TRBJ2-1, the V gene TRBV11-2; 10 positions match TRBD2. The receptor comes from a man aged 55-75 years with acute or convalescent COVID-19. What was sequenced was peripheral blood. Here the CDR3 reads CASSLEPLAGDGNEQFF. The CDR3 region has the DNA TGTGCCAGCAGCTTAGAACCGCTAGCGGGAGACGGGAATGAGCAGTTCTTC.